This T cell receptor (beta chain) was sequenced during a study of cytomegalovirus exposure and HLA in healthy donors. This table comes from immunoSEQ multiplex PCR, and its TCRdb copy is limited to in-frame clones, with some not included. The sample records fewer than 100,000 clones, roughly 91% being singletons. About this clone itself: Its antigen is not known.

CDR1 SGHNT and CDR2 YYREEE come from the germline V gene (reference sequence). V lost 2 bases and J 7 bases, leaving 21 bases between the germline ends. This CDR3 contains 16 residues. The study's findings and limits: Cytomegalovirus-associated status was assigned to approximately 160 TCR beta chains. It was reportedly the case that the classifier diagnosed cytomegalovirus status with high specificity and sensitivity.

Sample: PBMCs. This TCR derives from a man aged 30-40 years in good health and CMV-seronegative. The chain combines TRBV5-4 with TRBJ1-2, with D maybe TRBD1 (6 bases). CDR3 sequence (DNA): TGTGCCAGCAGCTTTATGGGCGGAACAGGGCTGAGTGGCTACACCTTC. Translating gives CASSFMGGTGLSGYTF.